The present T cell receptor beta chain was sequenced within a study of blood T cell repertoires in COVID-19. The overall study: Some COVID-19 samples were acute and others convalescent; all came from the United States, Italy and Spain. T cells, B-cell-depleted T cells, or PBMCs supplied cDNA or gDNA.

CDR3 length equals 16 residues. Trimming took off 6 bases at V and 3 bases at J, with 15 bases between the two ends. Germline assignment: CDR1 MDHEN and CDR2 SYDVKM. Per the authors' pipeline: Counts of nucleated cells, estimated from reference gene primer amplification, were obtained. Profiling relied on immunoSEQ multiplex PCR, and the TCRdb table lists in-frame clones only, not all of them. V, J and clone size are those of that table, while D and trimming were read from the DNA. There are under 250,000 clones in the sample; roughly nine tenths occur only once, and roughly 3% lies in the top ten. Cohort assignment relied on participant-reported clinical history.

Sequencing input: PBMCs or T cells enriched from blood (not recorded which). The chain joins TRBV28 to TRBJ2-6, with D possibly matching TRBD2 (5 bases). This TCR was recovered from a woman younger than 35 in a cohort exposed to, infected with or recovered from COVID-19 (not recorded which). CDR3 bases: TGTGCCAGCAGAACCTCAGAGGGCGGTGGGGCCAACGTCCTGACTTTC. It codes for CASRTSEGGGANVLTF.